Listed below are T cell receptor beta chains from one sample, sequenced in a study of neoadjuvant nivolumab and ipilimumab in lung cancer. Profiling relied on immunoSEQ multiplex PCR, and the TCRdb table lists in-frame clones only, not all of them. The table records about 8,100 clones, more than 75% of them present only once. The starting material was adjacent normal lung tissue, obtained after neoadjuvant nivolumab, alone or with ipilimumab, at or shortly before surgery. The source of these receptors is an adult with non-small cell lung cancer. Each CDR3 is given with its conserved first and last residue. The D gene is left open where the match is weak. Some rows mark clone size as missing; the rest say once, few, many or name a class of expanded clone.

v_call	j_call	clone_size	d_call	cdr3_nt	cdr3_aa
TRBV9	TRBJ2-5	.	.	TGTGCCAGCAGCGTAGGAGGGTCTGAAGAGACCCAGTACTTC	CASSVGGSEETQYF
TRBV21-1	TRBJ1-2	.	.	TGTGCCAGCAGCAAAGTAAGCCGACCCGATCAACTTAACTATGGCTACACCTTC	CASSKVSRPDQLNYGYTF
TRBV29-1	TRBJ2-3	.	.	TGCAGCGCTTTTACAGATACGCAGTATTTT	CSAFTDTQYF
TRBV9	TRBJ1-2	.	.	TGTGCCAGCAGCGTACTACCCCCCGTTTTGGACCCTACTAACACCAACTATGGCTACACCTTC	CASSVLPPVLDPTNTNYGYTF
TRBV6-5	TRBJ2-7	.	.	TGTGCCAGCAGTTACAACAGAGCCTACGAGCAGTACTTC	CASSYNRAYEQYF
TRBV27	TRBJ1-6	few	.	TGTGCCAGCAGGGATCGGAATTCACCCCTCCACTTT	CASRDRNSPLHF
TRBV29-1	TRBJ2-5	.	.	TGCAGCGTTACCGGGACGGGGCAAGAGACCCAGTACTTC	CSVTGTGQETQYF
TRBV5-1	TRBJ1-1	.	.	TGCGCCAGCAGCACCAAAGGGAGTGGCACTGAAGCTTTCTTT	CASSTKGSGTEAFF
TRBV7-3	TRBJ2-1	.	TRBD1	TGTGCCAGCGCCGGGACAGGGTCCAATGAGCAGTTCTTC	CASAGTGSNEQFF
TRBV19	TRBJ1-1	.	.	TGTGCCAGTAGTATAGGTGATCGGGGCTGGGGGACTGAAGCTTTCTTT	CASSIGDRGWGTEAFF
TRBV5-1	TRBJ2-6	once	.	TGCGCCAGCAGTAAACGGAGCCCGGCCAACGTCCTGACTTTC	CASSKRSPANVLTF
TRBV6-6	TRBJ1-2	.	.	TGTGCCAGCAGTTACAGGGGCAGGGAGGATGGCTACACCTTC	CASSYRGREDGYTF
TRBV6-5	TRBJ2-5	.	.	TGTGCCGTTAGGAGTGCAGGGGAGACCCAGTACTTC	CAVRSAGETQYF
TRBV11-2	TRBJ2-3	.	TRBD2	TGTGCCAGCAGCCACGGGACTAGCGGGGGGCCTAGCACAGATACGCAGTATTTT	CASSHGTSGGPSTDTQYF
TRBV4-1	TRBJ1-6	.	TRBD1	TGCGCCAGCAGCCAAGGGTGGGGGACAGGGGATAATTCACCCCTCCACTTT	CASSQGWGTGDNSPLHF
TRBV2	TRBJ2-7	.	TRBD1	TGTGCCAGCTGGTCGGGACAGGTGATGTACGAGCAGTACTTC	CASWSGQVMYEQYF
TRBV10-3	TRBJ1-1	few	TRBD1	TGTGCCATCCGGGACTACAGGGGAATGAACACTGAAGCTTTCTTT	CAIRDYRGMNTEAFF
TRBV7-3	TRBJ2-7	.	.	TGTGCCAGCAGCTTCTACGAGCAGTACTTC	CASSFYEQYF
TRBV29-1	TRBJ1-5	.	TRBD1	TGCAGCGTGGAGCAGGGGGAGGCCCAGCATTTT	CSVEQGEAQHF
TRBV5-1	TRBJ2-5	.	.	TGCGCCAGCAGCCCACAAGGACAGGGAGGGGTGACCCAGTACTTC	CASSPQGQGGVTQYF
TRBV10-2	TRBJ2-3	.	.	TGCGCCAGCATTACCAGGGACACAGATACGCAGTATTTT	CASITRDTDTQYF
TRBV5-1	TRBJ2-7	.	.	TGCGCCAGCAGCTTGGACTACGAGCAGTACTTC	CASSLDYEQYF
TRBV7-2	TRBJ2-7	once	TRBD1	TGTGCCAGCAGCTCCCCCCCCGGGACAGTGTACTACGAGCAGTACTTC	CASSSPPGTVYYEQYF
TRBV6-1	TRBJ1-5	.	.	TGTGCCAGCAGTGCAGGGACAAGAGTAGGCAATCAGCCCCAGCATTTT	CASSAGTRVGNQPQHF
TRBV30	TRBJ1-1	.	.	TGTGCCTGGAGTGTACCTGTGAACACTGAAGCTTTCTTT	CAWSVPVNTEAFF
TRBV4-1	TRBJ2-2	.	TRBD1	TGCGCCAGCAGCCAAACCCTCAGGGGGCGTATCGCCGGGGAGCTGTTTTTT	CASSQTLRGRIAGELFF
TRBV10-2	TRBJ2-7	.	TRBD2	TGCGCCAGCAGTGCGGGAGGCTACGAGCAGTACTTC	CASSAGGYEQYF
TRBV10-3	TRBJ2-7	.	.	TGTGCCATCAGTGAGTCTGTAGCGGACTCACCCTACGAGCAGTACTTC	CAISESVADSPYEQYF
TRBV5-1	TRBJ2-3	.	.	TGCGCCAGCAGCTTGGGACAGGGAGGCAACACAGATACGCAGTATTTT	CASSLGQGGNTDTQYF
TRBV6-1	TRBJ1-2	.	.	TGTGCCAGCAGTGAAGGAGAATGGCAGGGGCGCGTGTACTATGGCTACACCTTC	CASSEGEWQGRVYYGYTF